These T cell receptor beta chains were read from a single sample in a study of T-cell memory formation after mild COVID-19. TCRdb fed the 5' RACE reads into MiXCR, producing one record per CDR3 protein. There are 35,000 to 45,000 distinct CDR3 sequences in the sample; roughly 7.2% occur only once, and 0.79% lies in the top ten. The source material was PBMCs or a T cell subset sorted from them (not recorded which). All receptors derive from an adult who had mild COVID-19 (a few samples of this study predate the infection). Cell type and time point are not known. CDR3s include the opening cysteine and the closing phenylalanine or tryptophan. D genes are given only for firm matches. Some rows mark clone size as missing; the rest say once, few, many or name a class of expanded clone.

many	TRBD1	TRBV6-1	TRBJ1-1	TGTGCCAGCAGTGGGGGACAGGGGTTTGAAGCTTTCTTT	CASSGGQGFEAFF
.	TRBD2	TRBV6-6	TRBJ2-1	TGTGCCACCCGGGGACTAGCCAACAATGAGCAGTTCTTC	CATRGLANNEQFF
many	TRBD1	TRBV4-2	TRBJ2-7	TGTGCCAGCAGCCTGGAGATCGGGACAGGGGTCGAGCAGTACTTC	CASSLEIGTGVEQYF
.	.	TRBV7-8	TRBJ2-7	TGTGCCAGCAGCAGATCCTACCAATCTAGGGAGCAGTACTTC	CASSRSYQSREQYF
many	.	TRBV7-9	TRBJ1-5	TGTGCCAGCAGCTTAGGAACCACTCAGCCCCAGCATTTT	CASSLGTTQPQHF
.	.	TRBV13	TRBJ2-1	TGTGCCAGCAGCCCGTGGGGGGGGCCCAACAATGAGCAGTTCTTC	CASSPWGGPNNEQFF
many	TRBD1	TRBV27	TRBJ1-6	TGTGCCAGCAGGGAGGACAGGTGGAATTCACCCCTCCACTTT	CASREDRWNSPLHF
.	TRBD1	TRBV5-4	TRBJ1-2	TGTGCCAGCAGCCTAGCCGGACAGGGAACGAGCGGCTACACCTTC	CASSLAGQGTSGYTF
many	TRBD2	TRBV7-2	TRBJ2-1	TGTGCCAGCAGCTTATCTACTAGCGTAGGGAATGAGCAGTTCTTC	CASSLSTSVGNEQFF
many	.	TRBV18	TRBJ2-5	TGTGCCAGCTCACCACTCTGGGGTGGTGGATTAACGCAAGAGACCCAGTACTTC	CASSPLWGGGLTQETQYF
few	.	TRBV6-1	TRBJ1-2	TGTGCCAGCAGTGAATATGGAGCGGGGGGCTACACCTTC	CASSEYGAGGYTF